A single sample gave rise to the 32 T cell receptor beta chains below, sequenced in a study of spatial heterogeneity in lung cancer. General study findings and limits: One measure, the expanded intratumoral alpha and beta TCR count, tracked tumor mutation counts.

The antigens these receptors bind are not known. Each CDR3 protein gets one entry after TCRdb re-called the 5' RACE reads with MiXCR. The data show 18,000 or so distinct CDR3 sequences, almost 6% seen once. Time point noted: sample taken at primary tumor resection. The sample in question was lung tumor tissue, obtained at surgery. These receptors all stem from a female donor with early-stage non-small cell lung cancer.

Judged by abundance, this clonotype is medium-sized. Because the library targeted alpha chains, this beta chain is an off-target read whose size means little. The chain joins TRBV4-2 to TRBJ2-3; 9 bases match TRBD2. The trim removed 0 bases at V and 4 bases at J, leaving 5 bases unmatched. This CDR3 is built from 16 residues. The germline V gene has CDR1 LGHNA and CDR2 YNFKEQ. CDR3 in DNA: TGTGCCAGCAGCCAAGAAACTAGCGGGTCGGCAGATACGCAGTATTTT. Translation gives CASSQETSGSADTQYF.

This clonotype was seen many times. This beta chain appears as a stray read in a library generated for alpha chains; its size is not informative. CDR3 DNA sequence: TGTGCCAGCACCCCCCAGGTCACCTACGAGCAGTACTTC. Amino acids: CASTPQVTYEQYF. The V and J genes are TRBV12-3 or TRBV12-4 and TRBJ2-7, with no clear D. V lost 7 bases and J 2 bases, leaving 12 bases between the germline ends. The CDR3 is 13 residues long.

This clonotype is medium-sized. For a library built for alpha chains, this beta chain is a stray read; little rests on its size. The genes are TRBV24-1 and TRBJ2-3; no clear D. Trimming shortened V by 4 bases and J by 2 bases, and 3 bases separated the two germline ends. CDR1 and CDR2 from the germline V gene are KGHDR and SFDVKD. CDR3 size: 12 residues. The CDR3 region has the DNA TGTGCCACCAGTGACATCACAGATACGCAGTATTTT. Translation: CATSDITDTQYF.

This clonotype was counted ten times or more. With the library built for alpha chains, this beta chain is off target and its frequency is not meaningful. The chain recombines TRBV18 with TRBJ2-2, with D unresolved. V was pared by 3 bases and J by 6 bases, with 11 bases between. Germline loops: CDR1 KGHSH, CDR2 LQKENI. CDR3 size: 14 residues. CDR3 sequence: CASSPPSVSGELFF. CDR3 sequence (DNA): TGTGCCAGCTCACCCCCCTCGGTCTCCGGGGAGCTGTTTTTT.

In this sample, this clonotype turned up a few times. Since the library was made to target alpha chains, this beta chain is a stray read and its abundance is not meaningful. J is TRBJ2-3 and V is TRBV6-1; TRBD2 is a possible D gene (5 bases). Germline V gene sequence: CDR1 MNHNS, CDR2 SASEGT. The CDR3 has 19 amino acids. Trimming removed 0 bases from V and 2 bases from J, with 21 bases in between. The CDR3 loop reads CASSEASLGDWVITDTQYF. CDR3 coding DNA: TGTGCCAGCAGTGAAGCCTCCTTGGGAGATTGGGTGATCACAGATACGCAGTATTTT.

This clonotype was counted at least ten times. Found in a library prepared for alpha chains, this beta chain is an off-target read, and its abundance has little meaning. The J gene is TRBJ2-1, the V gene TRBV7-2; 7 bases fit TRBD2. V trimming: 7 bases; J trimming: 0 bases; junction bases outside the gene matches: 6. The CDR3 totals 15 residues. The germline CDR1 and CDR2 sequences are SGHTA and FQGNSA. The CDR3, as DNA: TGTGCCAGCACCCTTCAGCGGGGCTCCTACAATGAGCAGTTCTTC. Protein product: CASTLQRGSYNEQFF. Supplemented by reference TRBV7-2 and TRBJ2-1, the full variable domain reads GAGVSQSPSNKVTEKGKDVELRCDPISGHTALYWYRQSLGQGLEFLIYFQGNSAPDKSGLPSDRFSAERTGGSVSTLTIQRTQQEDSAVYLCASTLQRGSYNEQFFGPGTRLTVL.

This clonotype was seen only a few times. In a library made to pick up alpha chains, this beta chain is a stray read with a size that means little. The V and J genes are TRBV2 and TRBJ2-5; the D is unclear. V lost 2 bases and J 5 bases, leaving 3 bases between the germline ends. Germline V lookup: CDR1 SNHLY, CDR2 FYNNEI. The CDR3 totals 11 residues. CDR3 coding DNA: TGTGCCAGCAGTGAATATGAGACCCAGTACTTC. Amino acids: CASSEYETQYF.

This clonotype was picked up many times. This beta chain is a stray sequence in a library constructed for alpha chains; its clone size is not meaningful. V usage is TRBV12-3 or TRBV12-4 and J usage is TRBJ2-3; 7 nucleotides align to TRBD2. This CDR3 is built from 13 residues. V was clipped by 3 bases and J by 8 bases; unmatched bases: 5. DNA of the CDR3: TGTGCCAGCAGTTTGAGGGAGGGCGTTACGCAGTATTTT. Its protein is CASSLREGVTQYF.

This clonotype was seen more than once but under ten times. This beta chain was picked up by a library intended for alpha chains and is off target, so its count carries little meaning. The rearrangement joins TRBV4-2 to TRBJ2-2, with 8 nucleotides matching TRBD2. The V and J ends lost 0 bases and 6 bases, in that order; junction bases with no gene match: 12. Germline loops: CDR1 LGHNA, CDR2 YNFKEQ. The CDR3 contains 18 residues. The CDR3, as DNA: TGTGCCAGCAGCCAAGACTCAGCGGGAGTTAGTCTCGCCGGGGAGCTGTTTTTT. The encoded protein is CASSQDSAGVSLAGELFF.

This clonotype appeared many times. A library made for alpha chains picked up this beta chain off target, so its size means little. This chain joins TRBV20-1 and TRBJ1-4; maybe TRBD1 (5 bases). The V gene's germline CDR1 is DFQATT and CDR2 SNEGSKA (reference sequence). V shed 6 bases and J shed 4 bases, with 12 bases lying between them. The CDR3 is 13 residues long. In nucleotides, the CDR3 is TGCAGTGCCCACCCGGGGGGTAATGAAAAACTGTTTTTT. Translated: CSAHPGGNEKLFF.

This clonotype was counted ten times or more. This beta chain was picked up by a library intended for alpha chains and is off target, so its count carries little meaning. V gene TRBV5-1 combines with J gene TRBJ2-1, with D perhaps given as TRBD1 or TRBD2 (5 bases each). CDR1 and CDR2 (germline): SGHRS, YFSETQ. The V and J ends lost 3 bases and 9 bases respectively, with 22 bases between them. The CDR3 totals 16 residues. The CDR3 bases are TGCGCCAGCAGCTCCTCCTTGGGACCCGAGATGGGTGAGCAGTTCTTC. It encodes CASSSSLGPEMGEQFF.

This clonotype is medium-sized within its sample. The library was prepared for alpha chains; this beta chain is a stray read, so its frequency means little. The chain links TRBV6-1 to TRBJ2-1, with 9 bases that match TRBD2. The ends lost 7 bases at V and 0 bases at J; junction bases unmatched: 7. This CDR3 contains 16 residues. CDR1 MNHNS and CDR2 SASEGT come from the germline V gene. The DNA for the CDR3 is TGTGCCAGCACTCGACTAGCGGTACACTCCTACAATGAGCAGTTCTTC. The encoded protein is CASTRLAVHSYNEQFF.

This clonotype showed up many times. This beta chain is a stray read from a library made for alpha chains; its abundance is not meaningful. The chain carries TRBV11-2 and TRBJ2-1; D remains unclear. CDR1 and CDR2 from the germline V gene are SGHAT and FQNNGV. Trimming took off 2 bases at V and 7 bases at J, with 9 bases between the two ends. This CDR3 is 13 amino acids long. CDR3: CASSLTQANEQFF. The CDR3 coding sequence is TGTGCCAGCAGCTTAACCCAGGCAAATGAGCAGTTCTTC. The full variable domain, in which reference TRBV11-2 and TRBJ2-1 provide the parts outside the CDR3, is EAGVAQSPRYKIIEKRQSVAFWCNPISGHATLYWYQQILGQGPKLLIQFQNNGVVDDSQLPKDRFSAERLKGVDSTLKIQPAKLEDSAVYLCASSLTQANEQFFGPGTRLTVL.

Within the sample, this clonotype is medium-sized (0.01 to 0.1%). This beta chain turned up in a library designed for alpha chains; as an off-target read, its abundance says little. This rearrangement joins TRBV7-2 to TRBJ2-1; no firm D call. CDR3 length: 15 residues. V lost 0 bases to trimming and J lost 5 bases, with 11 bases between them. CDR1 SGHTA and CDR2 FQGNSA come from the germline V gene. CDR3 region: CASSLAPLTDNEQFF. DNA of the CDR3: TGTGCCAGCAGCTTAGCCCCCCTAACGGACAATGAGCAGTTCTTC.

This clonotype was counted only a few times. This beta chain is an unintended read in a library built for alpha chains; its size means little. This chain links TRBV27 with TRBJ2-1; TRBD2 is a possible D gene (5 bases). Trimming took 5 bases from V and 2 from J, leaving 10 bases between them. The CDR3 has 14 residues. Germline-derived CDR1 and CDR2 are MNHEY and SMNVEV (reference sequence). The CDR3 nucleotides read TGTGCCAGCAGTAGAGCGGCCGCCTACAATGAGCAGTTCTTC. Its protein product is CASSRAAAYNEQFF.

With regard to this clonotype: Being off target in a library aimed at alpha chains, this beta chain has a size of little meaning. The V call is TRBV25-1, the J call TRBJ2-1; the match to TRBD1 covers 9 bases. This CDR3 has 15 amino acids. V was pared by 3 bases and J by 2 bases, with 2 bases of the junction left unmatched. Germline V gene sequence: CDR1 MGHDK, CDR2 SYGVNS. The DNA for the CDR3 is TGTGCCAGCAGTGACCGGGACAGGGCCTACAATGAGCAGTTCTTC. It encodes CASSDRDRAYNEQFF.

In its sample, this clonotype was seen many times. This beta chain slipped into a library made for alpha chains as a stray read, so its size is not meaningful. The chain uses TRBV24-1 and TRBJ2-1; a weak D match, TRBD2 (6 bases). The germline V and J ends were trimmed by 1 base and 0 bases, with 9 bases remaining between them. Germline CDR1 reads KGHDR; CDR2 reads SFDVKD. The length of the CDR3 is 16 residues. DNA of the CDR3: TGTGCCACCAGTGATTTCCTCGGGAGCTCCTACAATGAGCAGTTCTTC. Translated: CATSDFLGSSYNEQFF.

This clonotype has at least ten counts. This beta chain was picked up by a library intended for alpha chains and is off target, so its count carries little meaning. The chain recombines TRBV9 with TRBJ2-3; 10 bases line up with TRBD2. CDR1 is SGDLS, CDR2 YYNGEE, per germline. With 5 bases clipped from V and 3 bases from J, the junction kept 9 bases outside the gene matches. CDR3 size: 16 residues. The CDR3 DNA is TGTGCCAGCAGTCCCCCTAGCGGGAGTTTGACAGATACGCAGTATTTT. Encoded protein: CASSPPSGSLTDTQYF.

This clonotype was recorded at least ten times. This beta chain turned up in a library designed for alpha chains; as an off-target read, its abundance says little. The chain's CDR3 is CASSAYDAPYGYTF. CDR3 bases: TGTGCCAGCAGTGCATACGACGCGCCCTATGGCTACACCTTC. This rearrangement joins TRBV25-1 to TRBJ1-2; no clear D. Looked up from germline, CDR1 is MGHDK and CDR2 is SYGVNS. This CDR3 comprises 14 residues. V dropped 4 bases and J dropped 4 bases, with 13 bases sitting between them.

This clonotype showed up many times. This beta chain came through as a stray read in a library set up for alpha chains, and its size says little. The rearrangement uses TRBV6-4 and TRBJ1-1; the D gene is possibly TRBD1 (5 bases). Germline V CDR1 and CDR2: MRHNA, SNTAGT. This CDR3 comprises 13 residues. Trimming pared 4 bases from V and 3 bases from J, leaving 9 bases between. The DNA for the CDR3 is TGTGCCAGCAGTGCCGACAGACACACTGAAGCTTTCTTT. Translating gives CASSADRHTEAFF.

This clonotype occurred many times. Within a library made for alpha chains, this beta chain is off target, and its count is uninformative. The chain links TRBV5-1 to TRBJ2-5; TRBD2 might be the D (6 bases). Trimming took 1 base from V and 4 from J, leaving 14 bases between them. From germline, CDR1 is SGHRS and CDR2 YFSETQ. The CDR3 is 15 residues long. The DNA for the CDR3 is TGCGCCAGCAGCTTGACGACAGTCGGGGGAGAGACCCAGTACTTC. Translating gives CASSLTTVGGETQYF.

Details on this clonotype: This beta chain is an unintended read in a library built for alpha chains; its size means little. The chain has TRBV6-5 and TRBJ1-2; maybe TRBD1 (5 bases). V shed 4 bases and J shed 7 bases, with 16 bases lying between them. The CDR3 extends over 14 amino acids. Germline values: CDR1 MNHEY, CDR2 SVGAGI. CDR3 region: CASSSLGGGFGYTF. The CDR3 DNA reads as TGTGCCAGCAGTTCCCTCGGGGGAGGCTTTGGCTACACCTTC.

This clonotype is medium-sized within its sample. This beta chain was picked up by a library intended for alpha chains and is off target, so its count carries little meaning. The chain links TRBV6-6 to TRBJ2-7; 8 bases align to TRBD1. From germline, CDR1 is MNHNY and CDR2 SVGAGI (reference sequence). The CDR3 extends over 15 amino acids. V lost 0 bases to trimming and J lost 6 bases; unmatched junction nucleotides: 7. The CDR3 DNA reads TGTGCCAGCAGTTACTCGACAGGGGTCTTAGGCGAGCAGTACTTC. Translation gives CASSYSTGVLGEQYF.

Concerning this clonotype: With the library built for alpha chains, this beta chain is off target and its frequency is not meaningful. The gene calls are TRBV11-2 and TRBJ2-2; D remains ambiguous. Trimming removed 4 bases from V and 8 bases from J, with 8 bases in between. From germline, CDR1 is SGHAT and CDR2 FQNNGV. This CDR3 has 12 amino acids. CDR3 nucleotide sequence: TGTGCCAGCAGCTCAGCCTTGGGGGAGCTGTTTTTT. Protein sequence: CASSSALGELFF.

This clonotype was recorded many times. The library was built for alpha chains, so this beta chain is an off-target read and its size means little. The J gene is TRBJ2-1, the V gene TRBV20-1; tentatively, D is TRBD1 (5 bases). The CDR3 has 14 residues. With 6 bases removed from V and 5 bases from J, the gap between germline ends came to 17 bases. CDR1 DFQATT and CDR2 SNEGSKA come from the germline V gene (reference sequence). In DNA form, the CDR3 reads TGCAGTGCACCGCCGGACACAACCGACAATGAGCAGTTCTTC. Encoded protein: CSAPPDTTDNEQFF.

This clonotype appeared a few times. This beta chain represents an off-target read in a library built for alpha chains; its size is of limited meaning. This chain links TRBV24-1 with TRBJ2-7; weak D call: TRBD2 (5 bases). Between the trimmed V and J ends, which lost 4 bases and 9 bases, there was a span of 18 bases. There are 14 residues in the CDR3. The germline CDR1 and CDR2 sequences are KGHDR and SFDVKD. This CDR3 is CATSDSREGSVQYF. The CDR3 nucleotides read TGTGCCACCAGTGACAGCCGCGAGGGTTCGGTGCAGTACTTC.

This clonotype was counted at least ten times. This beta chain came through as a stray read in a library set up for alpha chains, and its size says little. The chain couples TRBV6-2 or TRBV6-3 to TRBJ2-1; D unclear. Deletions cut 3 bases from V and 7 bases from J, with 7 bases between. Germline CDR1 is MNHEY and CDR2 is SVGEGT. This CDR3 spans 12 amino acids. The CDR3 DNA reads TGTGCCAGCAGTTATGCCCGAAATGAGCAGTTCTTC. Amino acid sequence: CASSYARNEQFF.

There are many counts of this clonotype. This beta chain is off target for a library built for alpha chains, so its abundance means little. The chain has TRBV7-2 and TRBJ2-5; 7 nucleotides agree with TRBD2. There are 14 residues in the CDR3. Germline V gene sequence: CDR1 SGHTA, CDR2 FQGNSA. V was clipped by 3 bases and J by 5 bases; unmatched bases: 6. The CDR3 reads CASSLGGPRETQYF. DNA of the CDR3: TGTGCCAGCAGCTTGGGAGGGCCCAGGGAGACCCAGTACTTC.

This clonotype has ten or more counts. This beta chain came through as a stray read in a library set up for alpha chains, and its size says little. The V and J genes are TRBV6-6 and TRBJ2-1, with D possibly matching TRBD2 (5 bases). The CDR3 contains 15 residues. From germline, CDR1 is MNHNY and CDR2 SVGAGI (reference sequence). V shed 5 bases and J shed 9 bases, with 20 bases lying between them. The CDR3 spells CASSTPASWSGEQFF. Written as DNA, the CDR3 is TGTGCCAGCAGTACCCCCGCTAGCTGGAGTGGTGAGCAGTTCTTC.

This clonotype was seen ten or more times. This beta chain is off target for a library built for alpha chains, so its abundance means little. This chain joins TRBV24-1 and TRBJ2-5; perhaps TRBD1 as D (6 bases). Trimming removed 1 base from V and 5 bases from J, with 13 bases in between. The CDR3 loop spans 15 amino acids. The germline V gene has CDR1 KGHDR and CDR2 SFDVKD. CDR3 loop: CATSDFGRGTETQYF. The CDR3 coding sequence is TGTGCCACCAGTGATTTTGGCAGGGGAACCGAGACCCAGTACTTC.

This clonotype was seen repeatedly, ten times or more. The size of this beta chain means little, since it is a stray read in a library made for alpha chains. CDR3 sequence (DNA): TGTGCCAGCAAAAGGGAGGGAAACACTGAAGCTTTCTTT. As protein: CASKREGNTEAFF. The chain carries TRBV2 and TRBJ1-1; D is uncertain. With 7 bases removed from V and 2 bases from J, the gap between germline ends came to 11 bases. The germline V gene encodes CDR1 SNHLY and CDR2 FYNNEI. This CDR3 has 13 amino acids.

Within the sample, this clonotype is medium-sized (0.01 to 0.1%). This beta chain was picked up by a library intended for alpha chains and is off target, so its count carries little meaning. The chain recombines TRBV4-2 with TRBJ2-7; no clear D. Germline CDR1 LGHNA, CDR2 YNFKEQ. V gave up 0 bases and J gave up 5 bases, with 14 bases separating them. This CDR3 has 15 residues. CDR3 DNA sequence: TGTGCCAGCAGCCAAGAGTCACTGGGTAAGAACGAGCAGTACTTC. Encoded protein: CASSQESLGKNEQYF.